This T cell receptor beta chain was captured by sequencing in a study of cytomegalovirus exposure and HLA in healthy donors. Findings and caveats of the study: A previous analysis found most TCR beta V segments productive roughly 87% or roughly 30% of the time. The number of N-insertions in an Asian-associated ancestry cluster was reportedly below the roughly 670-donor mean in a later analysis.

In germline, CDR1 is SGHTA, CDR2 FQGNSA. The CDR3 extends over 17 amino acids. V was pared by 5 bases and J by 3 bases, with 13 bases of the junction left unmatched. Primers for the PCR totalled 60 Vbeta and 13 Jbeta. Source study methods: In a later analysis, of 70 million to 85 million unique beta chains, about 10 million appeared in at least two donors. Data came from immunoSEQ multiplex PCR; TCRdb stores just in-frame clones and leaves some out. From that table come the V and J calls and clone size; the DNA was used to work out D and trimming. The listing contains 100,000 to 150,000 clones. Details on this clone: Its antigen is undetermined.

The chain links TRBV7-2 to TRBJ2-3; 8 bases map to TRBD1. The specimen sequenced was PBMCs. This receptor was obtained from a middle-aged woman in good health and CMV-seronegative. The CDR3 coding sequence is TGTGCCAGCAGCCGAGTGTCAGGGGGCCTAGGAACAGATACGCAGTATTTT. Residues: CASSRVSGGLGTDTQYF.